The next 6 T cell receptor beta chains were all read from a single sample in a study of blood T cell repertoires in COVID-19. Sequencing was performed with immunoSEQ multiplex PCR; in TCRdb, only in-frame clones are kept and a portion is missing. The sample records about 190,000 clones, roughly 80% being singletons. Source material: peripheral blood. The receptors were gathered from a middle-aged woman with acute or convalescent COVID-19.

The rearrangement links TRBV29-1 to TRBJ2-1; a possible D gene is TRBD1 (7 bases). This CDR3 contains 13 residues. Trimming removed 6 bases from V and 3 bases from J, with 12 bases in between. CDR1 and CDR2 (germline): SQVTM, ANQGSEA. CDR3 nucleotides: TGCAGCGTCCGACAGGGAGGCTACAATGAGCAGTTCTTC. Translated: CSVRQGGYNEQFF.

This rearrangement joins TRBV18 to TRBJ2-5; 9 bases agree with TRBD1. This CDR3 is built from 15 residues. Trimming cost V 2 bases and J 4 bases; bases outside gene matches: 5. Germline CDR1 is KGHSH and CDR2 is LQKENI. CDR3 nucleotide sequence: TGTGCCAGCTCACCAAGGACAGGGGTGGGAGAGACCCAGTACTTC. This codes for CASSPRTGVGETQYF. The whole variable domain, remainder taken from reference TRBV18 and TRBJ2-5, is NAGVMQNPRHLVRRRGQEARLRCSPMKGHSHVYWYRQLPEEGLKFMVYLQKENIIDESGMPKERFSAEFPKEGPSILRIQQVVRGDSAAYFCASSPRTGVGETQYFGPGTRLLVL.

V and J are TRBV28 and TRBJ1-5, with 7 bases identical to TRBD1. Germline V gives CDR1 MDHEN, CDR2 SYDVKM. The CDR3 is made up of 14 amino acids. V shed 5 bases and J 6 bases; nucleotides not matched to a gene: 7. The CDR3 protein is CASSTRQGGQPQHF. The CDR3 DNA reads TGTGCCAGCAGTACTCGACAGGGCGGTCAGCCCCAGCATTTT.

The chain uses TRBV6-2 or TRBV6-3 and TRBJ1-5; no reliable D call. Germline CDR1 MNHEY, CDR2 SVGEGT. V lost 2 bases and J lost 4, with 6 bases in between. There are 13 residues in the CDR3. The CDR3 DNA sequence: TGTGCCAGCAGTTACCTACGGAATCAGCCCCAGCATTTT. It specifies CASSYLRNQPQHF.

The V and J genes are TRBV3-1 (or the pseudogene TRBV3-2) and TRBJ2-5; D may be TRBD2 (6 bases). Trimming cost V 0 bases and J 1 base, with 15 bases left between them. This CDR3 comprises 17 residues. CDR1 LGHDT and CDR2 YNNKEL come from the germline V gene (reference sequence). CDR3 region: CASSQDGSGGIQETQYF. The CDR3 DNA reads as TGTGCCAGCAGCCAAGATGGGAGCGGAGGGATCCAAGAGACCCAGTACTTC.

The chain recombines TRBV5-1 with TRBJ2-2, with 9 bases matching TRBD2. CDR3 length equals 17 residues. Germline V lookup: CDR1 SGHRS, CDR2 YFSETQ. V lost 1 base to trimming and J lost 1 base; unmatched junction nucleotides: 5. The CDR3 region has the DNA TGCGCCAGCAGCTTGTTCATGACTAGCGGGAACACCGGGGAGCTGTTTTTT. This translates into CASSLFMTSGNTGELFF.